This T cell receptor beta chain was observed in a study of OX40 agonist ivuxolimab in advanced cancers. Assay: immunoSEQ multiplex PCR; the TCRdb copy retains only in-frame clones and omits some. The table has around 43,000 clones, around nine tenths seen once; the top ten hold 10% to 15%. General observations from the study: CD8+ T cells were the subset that, on average, had more expanded clones than CD4+.

V was clipped by 1 base and J by 10 bases, with 13 bases between them. The CDR3 is 13 amino acids. Germline V gene sequence: CDR1 SGHTA, CDR2 FQGNSA. In the case of this clone: Its antigen is still unknown.

The starting material was CD4+ or CD8+ T cells sorted from blood, obtained in a trial of the OX40 agonist ivuxolimab. The J gene is TRBJ1-1, the V gene TRBV7-2; D gene uncertain. This TCR came from an adult with an advanced solid tumor such as melanoma, head and neck, liver or kidney cancer. The CDR3 coding sequence is TGTGCCAGCAGCTTAGGAGGTCCCTTGGGAGCTTTCTTT. Translated, it gives CASSLGGPLGAFF.